These 26 T cell receptor beta chains were all obtained from the same sample, sequenced in a study of CD8 T cells in Susac syndrome. Reverse transcription of roughly 0.45 to 1 ug RNA was performed with random hexamers. TCRdb independently ran MiXCR on the immunoSEQ multiplex PCR reads; one entry per CDR3 protein. There are over 150,000 distinct CDR3 sequences in the sample; around 94% occur only once, and about 0.1% lies in the top ten. The sequencing sample was made of CD4+ T cells from PBMCs. Receptors originate from a human donor with Susac syndrome.

This chain joins TRBV20-1 and TRBJ2-3; possible D gene TRBD2, 5 bases. This CDR3 is 14 amino acids long. Between the trimmed V and J ends, which lost 5 bases and 2 bases, there was a span of 14 bases. Germline V CDR1 and CDR2: DFQATT, SNEGSKA (reference sequence). The CDR3 loop is CSASNSVPTDTQYF. DNA for the CDR3: TGCAGTGCTTCGAATAGCGTACCCACAGATACGCAGTATTTT.

The chain uses TRBV24-1 and TRBJ2-7; D not certain. CDR3 size: 15 residues. The germline V and J ends were trimmed by 4 bases and 1 base, with 13 bases remaining between them. Germline V gene data show CDR1 as KGHDR and CDR2 as SFDVKD. CDR3 loop: CATSESTPISYEQYF. The CDR3 bases are TGTGCCACCAGTGAATCGACACCGATATCCTACGAGCAGTACTTC.

This chain uses TRBV9 with TRBJ2-1, with unresolved D. The length of the CDR3 is 14 residues. V was trimmed by 3 bases and J by 6 bases, leaving 13 bases between them. Germline V gene data show CDR1 as SGDLS and CDR2 as YYNGEE. The CDR3 reads CASSASPVINEQFF. The CDR3, as DNA: TGTGCCAGCAGCGCTTCCCCCGTCATCAATGAGCAGTTCTTC.

The J gene is TRBJ2-3, the V gene TRBV9, with TRBD1 matching 7 bases. V gave up 3 bases and J gave up 8 bases; unmatched junction bases: 3. This CDR3 contains 12 residues. Germline lookup yields CDR1 SGDLS and CDR2 YYNGEE. This CDR3 is CASSADRATQYF. CDR3 bases: TGTGCCAGCAGCGCCGACAGGGCTACGCAGTATTTT.

V is TRBV24-1 and J is TRBJ2-2; a possible D gene is TRBD2 (6 bases). The CDR3 runs 14 residues. Germline assignment: CDR1 KGHDR and CDR2 SFDVKD. V gave up 4 bases and J gave up 5 bases, with 10 bases separating them. CDR3 sequence: CATSETSWTGELFF. The CDR3 DNA follows: TGTGCCACCAGTGAAACTAGCTGGACCGGGGAGCTGTTTTTT.

The rearrangement links TRBV10-3 to TRBJ1-2; 9 nucleotides match TRBD1. The germline gives CDR1 ENHRY, CDR2 SYGVKD. This CDR3 is built from 14 residues. The J segment lost 7 bases and the V segment lost 0 bases, leaving 3 bases of the junction unmatched. CDR3: CAISESRTGVGYTF. In DNA form, the CDR3 reads TGTGCCATCAGTGAGTCAAGGACAGGGGTTGGCTACACCTTC.

The chain recombines TRBV18 with TRBJ1-3; the D gene is possibly TRBD1 (6 bases). The CDR3 runs 15 residues. V lost 5 bases and J 0 bases, leaving 11 bases between the germline ends. Germline V CDR1 and CDR2: KGHSH, LQKENI. The chain's CDR3 is CASSAQGTSGNTIYF. CDR3 sequence (DNA): TGTGCCAGCTCAGCTCAGGGGACCTCTGGAAACACCATATATTTT.

The chain recombines TRBV30 with TRBJ1-5; D might be TRBD1 (5 bases). This CDR3 region has 14 residues. The germline V gene has CDR1 GTSNPN and CDR2 SVGIG (reference sequence). The ends were cut back, 2 bases at V and 3 bases at J, with 11 bases in the middle. Here the CDR3 DNA reads TGTGCCTGGAGTTCGGGGGGTTCCAATCAGCCCCAGCATTTT. Its protein product is CAWSSGGSNQPQHF. The full variable domain, in which reference TRBV30 and TRBJ1-5 provide the parts outside the CDR3, is SQTIHQWPATLVQPVGSPLSLECTVEGTSNPNLYWYRQAAGRGLQLLFYSVGIGQISSEVPQNLSASRPQDRQFILSSKKLLLSDSGFYLCAWSSGGSNQPQHFGDGTRLSIL.

The chain carries TRBV6-5 and TRBJ1-2; a possible D gene is TRBD1 (5 bases). This CDR3 comprises 16 residues. V was shortened by 4 bases and J by 2 bases, with 17 bases between the two germline ends. Per the germline V gene, CDR1 is MNHEY and CDR2 is SVGAGI. DNA for the CDR3: TGTGCCAGCAGTTCCCCGGGGGGAAGCGGAAACTATGGCTACACCTTC. Translated: CASSSPGGSGNYGYTF.

The chain carries TRBV6-5 and TRBJ1-2; perhaps TRBD1 as D (6 bases). V was shortened by 5 bases and J by 3 bases, with 10 bases between the two germline ends. Germline lookup yields CDR1 MNHEY and CDR2 SVGAGI. This CDR3 has 13 amino acids. CDR3 DNA: TGTGCCAGCAGTCTAGGGGGGGACTATGGCTACACCTTC. It encodes CASSLGGDYGYTF.

The DNA of the CDR3 is TGTGCCAGCAGCCCCGGGACTAGCGGGTCGGGGGCCCAGTACTTC. This sequence encodes CASSPGTSGSGAQYF. The gene calls are TRBV6-1 and TRBJ2-5, with TRBD2 matching 12 bases. V gave up 6 bases and J gave up 9 bases; unmatched junction bases: 11. Germline CDR1 and CDR2: MNHNS and SASEGT. The CDR3 has 15 amino acids.

A single count supports this clonotype. The V and J genes are TRBV9 and TRBJ2-3, with D perhaps given as TRBD1 or TRBD2 (5 bases each). Germline V gene lookup returns CDR1 SGDLS and CDR2 YYNGEE. The CDR3 has 14 amino acids. Trimming took 1 base from V and 4 from J, leaving 10 bases between them. The CDR3 loop reads CASSVRGDADTQYF. In DNA, the CDR3 is TGTGCCAGCAGCGTAAGAGGGGATGCAGATACGCAGTATTTT.

V and J are TRBV9 and TRBJ2-3; 7 bases are a match to TRBD1. The V gene end was trimmed by 4 bases and the J gene end by 3 bases; junction bases not matched to a gene: 8. Germline loops: CDR1 SGDLS, CDR2 YYNGEE. CDR3 size: 15 residues. CDR3: CASSTPGQPTDTQYF. The CDR3 DNA is TGTGCCAGCAGCACCCCGGGACAGCCTACAGATACGCAGTATTTT. The full variable domain, rest sourced from reference TRBV9 and TRBJ2-3, is DSGVTQTPKHLITATGQRVTLRCSPRSGDLSVYWYQQSLDQGLQFLIQYYNGEERAKGNILERFSAQQFPDLHSELNLSSLELGDSALYFCASSTPGQPTDTQYFGPGTRLTVL.

The chain employs TRBV19 and TRBJ2-5, with 7 bases that match TRBD2. Germline CDR1 and CDR2: LNHDA and SQIVND (reference sequence). The CDR3 has 13 residues. After removal of 7 bases from V and 5 bases from J, the junction contained 7 bases not matched to a gene. CDR3 DNA sequence: TGTGCCAGTACGGGGAGGGGCGTCGAGACCCAGTACTTC. Its translation is CASTGRGVETQYF.

The chain links TRBV12-3 or TRBV12-4 to TRBJ2-7, with no clear D. The CDR3 totals 13 residues. V lost 6 bases and J lost 4, with 13 bases in between. This CDR3 is CASSNGPVYEQYF. The CDR3 DNA reads as TGTGCCAGCAGCAACGGACCCGTATACGAGCAGTACTTC.

This chain connects TRBV24-1 to TRBJ1-5; 7 nucleotides agree with TRBD1. V was clipped by 3 bases and J by 11 bases; unmatched bases: 9. This CDR3 is 14 amino acids long. CDR1 is KGHDR, CDR2 SFDVKD, per germline. CDR3 residues: CATSDPQVQGAQHF. DNA of the CDR3: TGTGCCACCAGTGATCCACAGGTGCAGGGGGCCCAGCATTTT.

The chain joins TRBV20-1 to TRBJ1-2; TRBD1 might be the D (5 bases). The CDR3 runs 11 residues. Germline loops: CDR1 DFQATT, CDR2 SNEGSKA (reference sequence). The V end was cut by 6 bases, the J end by 4 bases, with 9 bases between. CDR3 region: CSAPQAYGYTF. As DNA, the CDR3 is TGCAGTGCCCCACAGGCCTATGGCTACACCTTC.

This chain uses TRBV20-1 with TRBJ2-7; D possibly matches TRBD1 or TRBD2 (5 bases each). CDR1 DFQATT and CDR2 SNEGSKA come from the germline V gene (reference sequence). The CDR3 is 16 amino acids. V was pared by 2 bases and J by 3 bases, with 20 bases between. The CDR3 sequence is CSARKLDPPGLYEQYF. The CDR3 DNA is TGCAGTGCTAGAAAATTGGACCCACCGGGGCTCTACGAGCAGTACTTC.

V usage is TRBV29-1 and J usage is TRBJ2-1; TRBD2 might be the D (5 bases). The CDR3 is made up of 13 amino acids. Germline V lookup: CDR1 SQVTM, CDR2 ANQGSEA. V lost 4 bases to trimming and J lost 10 bases, with 17 bases between them. The CDR3 DNA reads TGCAGCGTTGGAAGATCTACTAGTAACGAGCAGTTCTTC. It translates to CSVGRSTSNEQFF.

The chain joins TRBV20-1 to TRBJ1-1, with unresolved D. The CDR3 runs to 13 residues. Trimming left V 3 bases short and J 4 bases short, with 12 bases between. Germline V gene data show CDR1 as DFQATT and CDR2 as SNEGSKA (reference sequence). The CDR3 here is CSARNTASTEAFF. The CDR3 DNA reads as TGCAGTGCTAGGAACACCGCCTCCACTGAAGCTTTCTTT.

The chain carries TRBV5-4 and TRBJ2-5; D possibly corresponds to TRBD2 (7 bases). CDR3 length: 16 residues. Germline CDR1 SGHNT, CDR2 YYREEE (reference sequence). Trimming pared 0 bases from V and 4 bases from J, leaving 16 bases between. The CDR3 here is CASSLAPGGLGETQYF. The CDR3 DNA sequence: TGTGCCAGCAGCTTGGCCCCGGGGGGCCTCGGAGAGACCCAGTACTTC.

This chain joins TRBV20-1 and TRBJ2-1, with D maybe TRBD2 (6 bases). This CDR3 comprises 16 residues. CDR1 is DFQATT, CDR2 SNEGSKA, per germline (reference sequence). With 4 bases removed from V and 4 bases from J, the gap between germline ends came to 20 bases. The CDR3 DNA reads TGCAGTGCTAAAACCCAGCGGGCGATCATGTACAATGAGCAGTTCTTC. This codes for CSAKTQRAIMYNEQFF.

V gene TRBV13 combines with J gene TRBJ2-7; TRBD2 matches at 11 bases. With 3 bases clipped from V and 7 bases from J, the junction kept 11 bases outside the gene matches. The CDR3 covers 16 residues. Germline CDR1 and CDR2: PRHDT and FYEKMQ (reference sequence). CDR3 sequence reads: CASSFSSLAGVGEQYF. The CDR3 DNA follows: TGTGCCAGCAGCTTCTCCTCACTAGCGGGAGTTGGGGAGCAGTACTTC.

This chain uses TRBV7-2 with TRBJ2-1, with 10 nucleotides matching TRBD2. V gave up 1 base and J gave up 4 bases; unmatched junction bases: 7. Germline assignment: CDR1 SGHTA and CDR2 FQGNSA. The CDR3 has 17 residues. This CDR3 reads CASSLEILAGAYNEQFF. In DNA, the CDR3 is TGTGCCAGCAGCTTAGAGATCCTAGCGGGGGCGTACAATGAGCAGTTCTTC.

The chain is built from TRBV30 and TRBJ1-1; D remains unclear. This CDR3 has 13 residues. Germline loops: CDR1 GTSNPN, CDR2 SVGIG (reference sequence). V shed 0 bases and J shed 6 bases, with 11 bases lying between them. CDR3 loop: CAWSVLRDSEAFF. The CDR3 DNA reads TGTGCCTGGAGTGTACTAAGGGATTCTGAAGCTTTCTTT.

This chain connects TRBV20-1 to TRBJ2-7, with TRBD1 matching 7 bases. Looked up from germline, CDR1 is DFQATT and CDR2 is SNEGSKA (reference sequence). This CDR3 is built from 13 residues. Trimming took 8 bases from V and 2 from J; bases not matched to a gene: 9. CDR3 in DNA: TGCAGTCTCCGACAGGGAAGTCCCTACGAGCAGTACTTC. This encodes CSLRQGSPYEQYF.